A selection of T cell receptor beta chains follows, all from one sample in a study of cytomegalovirus exposure and HLA in healthy donors. Generated by immunoSEQ multiplex PCR, the TCRdb table keeps only in-frame clones and is missing some. The data contain some 120,000 clones, roughly 90% of them seen just once; the ten biggest clones take up approximately 2.1%. Sample: PBMCs. These receptors came from a woman between 18 and 30 years old in good health and CMV-seronegative. CDR3s include the opening cysteine and the closing phenylalanine or tryptophan. A D gene is named only where the DNA matches it firmly.

V gene,J gene,D gene,CDR3 protein
TRBV4-1,TRBJ2-1,.,CASSPHLLSNEQFF
TRBV5-4,TRBJ2-7,TRBD1,CASSLAPTGGDEQYF
TRBV4-1,TRBJ2-1,.,CASSQVETYQNEQFF
TRBV7-8,TRBJ1-1,TRBD1,CASSLIAAGGTEAFF
TRBV5-1,TRBJ1-4,TRBD1,CASSLTGGGTNEKLFF
TRBV28,TRBJ2-6,.,CASSWDFGANVLTF
TRBV5-6,TRBJ2-5,.,CASSLGTIQETQYF
TRBV10-3,TRBJ2-2,TRBD1,CAISTGGITGELFF
TRBV28,TRBJ2-7,.,CASAGLSYEQYF
TRBV19,TRBJ2-7,.,CASSPSRGSYEQYF
TRBV9,TRBJ2-2,.,CASSPWSLGVGELFF
TRBV19,TRBJ1-2,.,CASSHRYNSQGGYTF
TRBV11-3,TRBJ1-3,.,CASSPLLSGNTIYF
TRBV6-6,TRBJ2-4,TRBD1,CASRPRTGLGLDIQYF
TRBV28,TRBJ1-3,TRBD1,CASSLFGQGKFGNTIYF
TRBV18,TRBJ2-1,TRBD2,CASSPGGVYNEQFF
TRBV11-2,TRBJ1-4,TRBD1,CASSPTGGIEKLFF
TRBV6-6,TRBJ1-3,.,CATSRGAGNTIYF
TRBV5-1,TRBJ2-7,TRBD2,CASSRGLAGAYEQYF
TRBV9,TRBJ2-1,TRBD1,CASSVGDRGRYEQFF
TRBV25-1,TRBJ2-7,.,CASSNFYEQYF
TRBV7-3,TRBJ2-1,.,CASSLSVRSYNEQFF
TRBV5-6,TRBJ2-3,.,CASRPVRSYTDTQYF
TRBV4-3,TRBJ1-2,TRBD1,CASSQGTGTGYGYTF
TRBV28,TRBJ2-3,TRBD2,CASSHGLAGASIDTQYF
TRBV6-5,TRBJ2-2,.,CASRRVGKRTGELFF
TRBV6-6,TRBJ1-2,.,CASSYSDSPGYGYTF
TRBV11-2,TRBJ2-7,TRBD2,CASSFFPWTSGSYEQYF
TRBV25-1,TRBJ1-2,.,CASSESGLNAGYGYTF
TRBV5-6,TRBJ1-2,.,CASSLGGNYGYTF
TRBV2,TRBJ2-1,.,CASTNLRNYNEQFF
TRBV25-1,TRBJ1-2,TRBD1,CASSDPRTGWDYGYTF
TRBV14,TRBJ2-7,TRBD2,CASSQSLSGGPTYEQYF
TRBV19,TRBJ2-1,TRBD1,CASSVHRGYNEQFF
TRBV28,TRBJ1-2,.,CASSAVDRVGYGYTF
TRBV9,TRBJ1-1,TRBD1,CASSVGDRGTEAFF
TRBV7-9,TRBJ2-7,TRBD1,CASSPRDRAYEQYF
TRBV7-2,TRBJ1-4,.,CASSLRFLAGVDEKLFF
TRBV5-5,TRBJ2-7,TRBD1,CASSNRTGRTYEQYF
TRBV27,TRBJ2-2,.,CASSFRANTGELFF